A single sample is the source of the 19 T cell receptor beta chains below, sequenced in a study of T cell responses to AZD1222 COVID-19 vaccine (dated by TCRdb to the early 2020s). Libraries were built with the immunoSEQ multiplex PCR assay. TCRdb took this table from immuneACCESS and kept in-frame rearrangements with V and J called. Such tables lack part of the clones; where checked against another copy, unresolved V genes explain under half of the gap, and the rest is unexplained. This sample lists fewer than 130,000 clones; about 94% were detected once. Around 3% of the sample comes from the top ten. In light of the paper, this sample's time point label describes: about 28 days (+/-7) after the second vaccine dose. This specimen consisted of peripheral blood, obtained 28 days after the second AZD1222 dose. These receptors all stem from an adult who received the AZD1222 COVID-19 vaccine.

The rearrangement joins TRBV12-3 or TRBV12-4 to TRBJ1-2; D call uncertain. The CDR3 covers 12 residues. V was pared by 2 bases and J by 3 bases, with 4 bases between. DNA for the CDR3: TGTGCCAGCAGTTTACGAGACTATGGCTACACCTTC. Translation: CASSLRDYGYTF.

V and J are TRBV6-5 and TRBJ2-7; maybe TRBD1 (6 bases). V lost 0 bases and J lost 2, with 11 bases in between. This CDR3 contains 15 residues. Germline V gives CDR1 MNHEY, CDR2 SVGAGI. The CDR3 nucleotides read TGTGCCAGCAGTTACTCAAGGACAGCCACCTACGAGCAGTACTTC. Its translation: CASSYSRTATYEQYF.

Only one count was recorded for this clone. The chain uses TRBV15 and TRBJ1-5, with D unresolved. Germline V gene lookup returns CDR1 LNHNV and CDR2 YYDKDF (reference sequence). The length of the CDR3 is 15 residues. The V end lost 8 bases, the J end lost 5 bases, and 19 bases lay between the germline ends. This CDR3 reads CATGPLIRTDQPQHF. For the CDR3, the DNA is TGTGCCACCGGGCCCCTGATTAGGACGGATCAGCCCCAGCATTTT.

This rearrangement joins TRBV7-8 to TRBJ1-1; possibly TRBD1 for D (6 bases). The germline CDR1 and CDR2 sequences are SGHVS and FQNEAQ. The CDR3 runs 14 residues. V was shortened by 1 base and J by 1 base, with 7 bases between the two germline ends. CDR3 residues: CASSLVQGNTEAFF. In DNA form, the CDR3 reads TGTGCCAGCAGCTTAGTACAGGGGAACACTGAAGCTTTCTTT.

The V gene is TRBV9, the J gene TRBJ1-3; D is unresolved. This CDR3 contains 12 residues. Trimming cost V 4 bases and J 3 bases, with 5 bases left between them. Germline V lookup: CDR1 SGDLS, CDR2 YYNGEE. The CDR3 is CASSPLGNTIYF. Written as DNA, the CDR3 is TGTGCCAGCAGCCCCCTTGGAAACACCATATATTTT. Full variable domain (outside the CDR3, taken from reference TRBV9 and TRBJ1-3): DSGVTQTPKHLITATGQRVTLRCSPRSGDLSVYWYQQSLDQGLQFLIQYYNGEERAKGNILERFSAQQFPDLHSELNLSSLELGDSALYFCASSPLGNTIYFGEGSWLTVV.

This clone was counted a single time. The V call is TRBV5-1, the J call TRBJ2-3; 9 bases align to TRBD1. The CDR3 spans 17 residues. Germline CDR1 is SGHRS and CDR2 is YFSETQ. V was clipped by 0 bases and J by 5 bases; unmatched bases: 10. The CDR3 loop is CASSLEGWDRDQDTQYF. DNA of the CDR3: TGCGCCAGCAGCTTGGAGGGCTGGGACAGGGACCAAGATACGCAGTATTTT. The complete variable domain, with remaining parts taken from reference TRBV5-1 and TRBJ2-3, reads KAGVTQTPRYLIKTRGQQVTLSCSPISGHRSVSWYQQTPGQGLQFLFEYFSETQRNKGNFPGRFSGRQFSNSRSEMNVSTLELGDSALYLCASSLEGWDRDQDTQYFGPGTRLTVL.

V and J are TRBV19 and TRBJ1-5; D call uncertain. Between the trimmed V and J ends, which lost 2 bases and 0 bases, there was a span of 8 bases. Germline values: CDR1 LNHDA, CDR2 SQIVND (reference sequence). The length of the CDR3 is 15 residues. The CDR3 DNA reads TGTGCCAGTAGTATATCGGATAATAGCAATCAGCCCCAGCATTTT. This sequence encodes CASSISDNSNQPQHF.

The chain uses TRBV2 and TRBJ1-1; TRBD1 agrees at 7 bases. J gave up 5 bases and V 4 bases, and 16 bases lay outside the gene matches. Per the germline V gene, CDR1 is SNHLY and CDR2 is FYNNEI. The CDR3 has 17 amino acids. CDR3 sequence reads: CASSVEDRTPWGTEAFF. The CDR3 region has the DNA TGTGCCAGCAGTGTTGAGGACAGGACCCCATGGGGGACTGAAGCTTTCTTT.

The chain couples TRBV19 to TRBJ1-1, with D unresolved. The germline gives CDR1 LNHDA, CDR2 SQIVND (reference sequence). V was trimmed by 0 bases and J by 1 base, leaving 3 bases between them. The CDR3 consists of 13 residues. CDR3 bases: TGTGCCAGTAGTATAGATACGAACACTGAAGCTTTCTTT. Translation: CASSIDTNTEAFF.

The CDR3 region has the DNA TGCGCCAGCAGCTTGGCCCGGGGGAATTGGCGGGACACTGAAGCTTTCTTT. It is translated as CASSLARGNWRDTEAFF. The V gene is TRBV5-1, the J gene TRBJ1-1; D possibly corresponds to TRBD1 (5 bases). Between the trimmed V and J ends, which lost 0 bases and 3 bases, there was a span of 18 bases. In germline, CDR1 is SGHRS, CDR2 YFSETQ. This CDR3 region has 17 residues. The entire variable domain, with the rest obtained from reference TRBV5-1 and TRBJ1-1, is as follows: KAGVTQTPRYLIKTRGQQVTLSCSPISGHRSVSWYQQTPGQGLQFLFEYFSETQRNKGNFPGRFSGRQFSNSRSEMNVSTLELGDSALYLCASSLARGNWRDTEAFFGQGTRLTVV.

This sequence joins TRBV6-5 and TRBJ1-2; 7 positions match TRBD1. The CDR3 loop spans 15 amino acids. The germline gives CDR1 MNHEY, CDR2 SVGAGI. With V trimmed by 2 bases and J by 2 bases, 5 bases remained unmatched. DNA of the CDR3: TGTGCCAGCAGTTACCTCGCGACAGGGAACTATGGCTACACCTTC. It is translated as CASSYLATGNYGYTF.

J is TRBJ2-1 and V is TRBV13; TRBD2 aligns across 10 bases. Germline V CDR1 and CDR2: PRHDT, FYEKMQ (reference sequence). The CDR3 is 15 amino acids. After removal of 5 bases from V and 5 bases from J, the junction contained 6 bases not matched to a gene. The CDR3 DNA reads TGTGCCAGCAGCATAACTAGCGGGATGAACAATGAGCAGTTCTTC. Its translation: CASSITSGMNNEQFF.

The genes are TRBV5-1 and TRBJ2-3; no clear D gene. Trimming cost V 4 bases and J 6 bases, with 18 bases left between them. The CDR3 sequence is 15 residues long. Germline assignment: CDR1 SGHRS and CDR2 YFSETQ. The CDR3 bases are TGCGCCAGCAGCCCGGATTTCCCCGGCCGGGATACGCAGTATTTT. Its translation is CASSPDFPGRDTQYF.

This chain links TRBV3-1 (or the pseudogene TRBV3-2) with TRBJ1-6, with TRBD1 matching 9 bases. Germline V gene lookup returns CDR1 LGHDT and CDR2 YNNKEL (reference sequence). The CDR3 length is 17 residues. The V and J ends lost 6 bases and 6 bases, in that order; junction bases with no gene match: 12. CDR3 residues: CASRGQGTIATNSPLHF. In DNA form, the CDR3 reads TGTGCCAGCAGGGGACAGGGCACAATAGCTACTAATTCACCCCTCCACTTT.

This chain joins TRBV10-3 and TRBJ1-3, with unresolved D. The germline V gene has CDR1 ENHRY and CDR2 SYGVKD. Deletions cut 8 bases from V and 4 bases from J, with 15 bases between. The CDR3 has 14 residues. This CDR3 reads CAILGPQEGNTIYF. In DNA form, the CDR3 reads TGTGCCATCCTCGGACCCCAAGAGGGAAACACCATATATTTT.

The V gene is TRBV29-1, the J gene TRBJ1-1; 7 bases agree with TRBD1. Germline V gene lookup returns CDR1 SQVTM and CDR2 ANQGSEA. The CDR3 is made up of 12 amino acids. The J segment lost 0 bases and the V segment lost 7 bases, leaving 2 bases of the junction unmatched. CDR3 region: CSGGQMNTEAFF. In DNA form, the CDR3 reads TGCAGCGGGGGACAGATGAACACTGAAGCTTTCTTT. The full variable domain, completed using reference TRBV29-1 and TRBJ1-1, is SAVISQKPSRDICQRGTSLTIQCQVDSQVTMMFWYRQQPGQSLTLIATANQGSEATYESGFVIDKFPISRPNLTFSTLTVSNMSPEDSSIYLCSGGQMNTEAFFGQGTRLTVV.

The V gene is TRBV15, the J gene TRBJ1-6; a possible D gene is TRBD1 (5 bases). The V and J ends lost 8 bases and 5 bases respectively, with 16 bases between them. CDR1 is LNHNV and CDR2 is YYDKDF in the germline V gene (reference sequence). The CDR3 spans 15 residues. In nucleotides, the CDR3 is TGTGCCACCTCTACCGGTACAGGCAATAATTCACCCCTCCACTTT. Translated: CATSTGTGNNSPLHF.

The V and J genes are TRBV11-3 and TRBJ2-3; TRBD2 is a possible D gene (6 bases). The CDR3 is 17 residues long. Trimming stripped 1 base from V and 2 bases from J, with 16 bases between. CDR1 and CDR2 (germline): SGHNT, YENEEA. The CDR3 DNA follows: TGTGCCAGCAGCTTAGGACATACGGGAGACATCACAGATACGCAGTATTTT. Translated: CASSLGHTGDITDTQYF.

The chain links TRBV3-1 (or the pseudogene TRBV3-2) to TRBJ2-2; the match to TRBD2 covers 11 bases. The CDR3 runs 19 residues. Germline loops: CDR1 LGHDT, CDR2 YNNKEL (reference sequence). The ends lost 0 bases at V and 1 base at J; junction bases unmatched: 7. CDR3 in amino acids: CASSQDLLGLAGNTGELFF. CDR3 DNA: TGTGCCAGCAGCCAAGATCTTTTAGGACTAGCGGGGAACACCGGGGAGCTGTTTTTT.